Listed here are 29 T cell receptor beta chains from one sample, sequenced in a study of beta chain features in type 1 diabetes. Investigators reverse transcribed all isolated RNA, so they sequenced expressed TCRB transcripts. Profiled with immunoSEQ multiplex PCR; TCRdb holds only in-frame clones, not every one. The table includes 90,000 to 110,000 clones, about 40% detected once. The sample consisted of stem cell memory CD4+ T cells from blood. The receptor source for this set is a woman aged 18-29 years in good health.

This clone has just a few counts. The rearrangement links TRBV18 to TRBJ1-3; the D gene is possibly TRBD1 (5 bases). The CDR3 has 16 amino acids. Germline V gene lookup returns CDR1 KGHSH and CDR2 LQKENI. V lost 4 bases and J lost 1, with 14 bases in between. The CDR3 DNA reads TGTGCCAGCTCACTTATCGAGACAGTTTCTGGAAACACCATATATTTT. Translating gives CASSLIETVSGNTIYF.

The chain has TRBV7-9 and TRBJ2-1; D remains unclear. Trimming cost V 0 bases and J 0 bases, with 6 bases left between them. The CDR3 is 15 amino acids. Germline V gives CDR1 SEHNR, CDR2 FQNEAQ (reference sequence). CDR3 bases: TGTGCCAGCAGCTTAGCTGGCAGCTCCTACAATGAGCAGTTCTTC. The encoded protein is CASSLAGSSYNEQFF.

This chain joins TRBV28 and TRBJ2-2; 9 bases match TRBD1. CDR3 length: 14 amino acids. Germline CDR1 and CDR2: MDHEN and SYDVKM. V lost 9 bases, J lost 4 bases, and 6 bases stayed unmatched. The CDR3 DNA reads TGTGCCAGTAAGACAGGGGGGATCACCGGGGAGCTGTTTTTT. Its translation: CASKTGGITGELFF.

As DNA, the CDR3 is TGTGCCAGCAGTTTAGGCCCTTTGACTAGCGTCTACGAGCAGTACTTC. Its translation: CASSLGPLTSVYEQYF. The chain carries TRBV28 and TRBJ2-7, with 8 bases that match TRBD2. CDR1 is MDHEN and CDR2 is SYDVKM in the germline V gene. With 2 bases clipped from V and 3 bases from J, the junction kept 9 bases outside the gene matches. This CDR3 is built from 16 residues.

This clone occurred once. The rearrangement joins TRBV28 to TRBJ2-1; possibly TRBD2 for D (6 bases). Germline V lookup: CDR1 MDHEN, CDR2 SYDVKM. V dropped 6 bases and J dropped 0 bases, with 6 bases sitting between them. The CDR3 consists of 13 residues. The CDR3 spells CASRGGSYNEQFF. The CDR3 region has the DNA TGTGCCAGCAGGGGGGGCTCCTACAATGAGCAGTTCTTC. Drawing the rest from reference TRBV28 and TRBJ2-1, the complete variable domain is DVKVTQSSRYLVKRTGEKVFLECVQDMDHENMFWYRQDPGLGLRLIYFSYDVKMKEKGDIPEGYSVSREKKERFSLILESASTNQTSMYLCASRGGSYNEQFFGPGTRLTVL.

The chain joins TRBV7-9 to TRBJ2-7; D uncertain. Germline loops: CDR1 SEHNR, CDR2 FQNEAQ (reference sequence). The CDR3 is made up of 14 amino acids. V was trimmed by 4 bases and J by 0 bases, leaving 10 bases between them. CDR3 amino acids: CASSSLRSSYEQYF. CDR3 sequence (DNA): TGTGCCAGCAGCTCCCTGCGGAGCTCCTACGAGCAGTACTTC.

V is TRBV30 and J is TRBJ2-1; D call uncertain. CDR3 length equals 13 residues. Germline values: CDR1 GTSNPN, CDR2 SVGIG (reference sequence). Trimming removed 8 bases from V and 0 bases from J, with 11 bases in between. CDR3: CALQISSYNEQFF. In DNA form, the CDR3 reads TGTGCCCTTCAGATCAGCTCCTACAATGAGCAGTTCTTC. The variable domain in full, completed from reference TRBV30 and TRBJ2-1, reads SQTIHQWPATLVQPVGSPLSLECTVEGTSNPNLYWYRQAAGRGLQLLFYSVGIGQISSEVPQNLSASRPQDRQFILSSKKLLLSDSGFYLCALQISSYNEQFFGPGTRLTVL.

V is TRBV19 and J is TRBJ1-2; D gene ambiguous. Trimming shortened V by 2 bases and J by 2 bases, and 6 bases separated the two germline ends. Germline CDR1 and CDR2: LNHDA and SQIVND (reference sequence). This CDR3 spans 13 amino acids. The chain's CDR3 is CASSISRNYGYTF. The CDR3 DNA reads as TGTGCCAGTAGTATAAGCAGGAACTATGGCTACACCTTC.

The chain uses TRBV4-1 and TRBJ2-6; no definite D call. Germline V gives CDR1 MGHRA, CDR2 YSYEKL. The CDR3 has 17 amino acids. V was cut by 1 base and J by 0 bases, with 10 bases left in between. CDR3: CASSQVAGSSGANVLTF. The CDR3 DNA is TGCGCCAGCAGCCAAGTGGCAGGAAGCTCTGGGGCCAACGTCCTGACTTTC.

The rearrangement links TRBV5-1 to TRBJ2-5; no clear D. The CDR3 has 15 residues. Germline V gives CDR1 SGHRS, CDR2 YFSETQ. V was clipped by 4 bases and J by 3 bases, with 16 bases between them. In DNA form, the CDR3 reads TGCGCCAGCAGCCATCTGTCGAGTGCTAAAGAGACCCAGTACTTC. This translates into CASSHLSSAKETQYF.

The chain joins TRBV28 to TRBJ2-6; 7 nucleotides align to TRBD1. The CDR3 length is 15 residues. Per the germline V gene, CDR1 is MDHEN and CDR2 is SYDVKM. V lost 8 bases and J lost 12; bases outside the gene matches: 16. CDR3 sequence: CASGSHDRAAGVLTF. CDR3 bases: TGTGCCAGCGGATCTCATGACAGGGCTGCGGGCGTCCTGACTTTC.

This clone has only a few counts. V is TRBV11-2 and J is TRBJ2-7; D ambiguous. The V end was cut by 5 bases, the J end by 7 bases, with 12 bases between. The CDR3 runs to 12 residues. Per germline, CDR1 SGHAT and CDR2 FQNNGV. The CDR3 protein is CASSPPLSEQYF. CDR3 coding DNA: TGTGCCAGCAGCCCCCCGTTGAGTGAGCAGTACTTC.

This clone was observed a few times. The gene calls are TRBV29-1 and TRBJ1-3; 8 nucleotides match TRBD1. Germline assignment: CDR1 SQVTM and CDR2 ANQGSEA. This CDR3 is 15 amino acids long. The V segment lost 5 bases and the J segment 2 bases; nucleotides outside the gene matches: 8. CDR3 nucleotide sequence: TGCAGCGTTAGTGGGACAGGAACCACTGGAAACACCATATATTTT. Protein: CSVSGTGTTGNTIYF.

In its sample, this clone was seen a few times. The chain has TRBV4-1 and TRBJ1-4; 7 bases match TRBD1. The CDR3 has 13 amino acids. The germline V gene encodes CDR1 MGHRA and CDR2 YSYEKL. J was trimmed by 10 bases and V by 2 bases; bases with no gene match: 4. CDR3 bases: TGCGCCAGCAGCCAATTTCAGGGGGGAAAACTGTTTTTT. Protein product: CASSQFQGGKLFF.

This clone was counted a few times. V usage is TRBV7-9 and J usage is TRBJ2-1, with 7 positions matching TRBD2. This CDR3 spans 16 amino acids. CDR1 is SEHNR and CDR2 is FQNEAQ in the germline V gene (reference sequence). V shed 5 bases and J 3 bases; nucleotides not matched to a gene: 10. The CDR3 nucleotides are TGTGCCAGCAGCCGACTAGCCCGTAACAACTACAATGAGCAGTTCTTC. This codes for CASSRLARNNYNEQFF.

In its sample, this clone was seen a few times. This chain uses TRBV30 with TRBJ1-5; the D is unclear. CDR1 is GTSNPN, CDR2 SVGIG, per germline (reference sequence). CDR3 length: 13 amino acids. V was clipped by 3 bases and J by 0 bases, with 6 bases between them. The chain's CDR3 is CAWSPSSNQPQHF. CDR3 sequence (DNA): TGTGCCTGGAGCCCCAGTAGCAATCAGCCCCAGCATTTT.

The V call is TRBV18, the J call TRBJ2-7; 8 bases agree with TRBD1. The CDR3 totals 13 residues. V dropped 6 bases and J dropped 3; count of bases not matched to a gene: 4. Germline V gene data show CDR1 as KGHSH and CDR2 as LQKENI. The CDR3 nucleotides are TGTGCCAGCTCCACAGGGGGAGACTACGAGCAGTACTTC. Protein sequence: CASSTGGDYEQYF. Filled out from reference TRBV18 and TRBJ2-7, the complete variable domain reads NAGVMQNPRHLVRRRGQEARLRCSPMKGHSHVYWYRQLPEEGLKFMVYLQKENIIDESGMPKERFSAEFPKEGPSILRIQQVVRGDSAAYFCASSTGGDYEQYFGPGTRLTVT.

The CDR3 DNA sequence: TGTGCCAGCAGGCCCAGGACAGGGTGGAGTGAAAAACTGTTTTTT. Its protein is CASRPRTGWSEKLFF. The chain has TRBV2 and TRBJ1-4; 8 bases match TRBD1. Trimming removed 6 bases from V and 7 bases from J; junction bases left unmatched: 10. Germline CDR1 reads SNHLY; CDR2 reads FYNNEI. The length of the CDR3 is 15 residues.

The chain has TRBV5-8 and TRBJ1-5; 9 nucleotides match TRBD1. The trim removed 4 bases at V and 6 bases at J, leaving 8 bases unmatched. Germline V gene sequence: CDR1 SGHTS, CDR2 YDEGEE. The CDR3 is 15 amino acids. The CDR3 loop reads CASSGGQGSSQPQHF. In nucleotides, the CDR3 is TGTGCCAGCAGCGGCGGACAGGGGAGTAGTCAGCCCCAGCATTTT.

This clone has a handful of counts. This chain connects TRBV25-1 to TRBJ2-3; D may be TRBD2 (5 bases). The germline V gene encodes CDR1 MGHDK and CDR2 SYGVNS. Trimming took 1 base from V and 1 from J, leaving 12 bases between them. CDR3 size: 16 residues. CDR3 region: CASSELGARGTDTQYF. The CDR3 DNA follows: TGTGCCAGCAGTGAATTGGGAGCTCGTGGCACAGATACGCAGTATTTT.

This chain's CDR3 is CASSPQLRSEVLQYF. The CDR3 nucleotides are TGTGCCAGCTCACCACAATTACGGTCGGAGGTTTTACAGTACTTC. The chain combines TRBV18 with TRBJ2-7; D might be TRBD2 (5 bases). Germline values: CDR1 KGHSH, CDR2 LQKENI. This CDR3 has 15 residues. Trimming pared 1 base from V and 10 bases from J, leaving 20 bases between.

This clone was counted between two and nine times. This chain connects TRBV30 to TRBJ1-5; 9 positions agree with TRBD1. With 3 bases clipped from V and 4 bases from J, the junction kept 13 bases outside the gene matches. Germline assignment: CDR1 GTSNPN and CDR2 SVGIG (reference sequence). This CDR3 region has 17 residues. The chain's CDR3 is CAWSPYGTGFNNQPQHF. CDR3 in DNA: TGTGCCTGGAGCCCCTACGGGACAGGGTTCAATAATCAGCCCCAGCATTTT.

The V and J genes are TRBV2 and TRBJ2-5; D possibly corresponds to TRBD1 (6 bases). The CDR3 is 13 amino acids. The germline V and J ends were trimmed by 7 bases and 5 bases, with 14 bases remaining between them. The germline V gene encodes CDR1 SNHLY and CDR2 FYNNEI. CDR3 sequence reads: CASIQGIVETQYF. In DNA form, the CDR3 reads TGTGCCAGCATACAGGGAATCGTTGAGACCCAGTACTTC.

The genes are TRBV9 and TRBJ2-3; D is ambiguous. The CDR3 length is 15 residues. Germline CDR1 SGDLS, CDR2 YYNGEE. V dropped 1 base and J dropped 3 bases, with 12 bases sitting between them. Written as DNA, the CDR3 is TGTGCCAGCAGCGTAATGGCTCCAATTACAGATACGCAGTATTTT. Translation: CASSVMAPITDTQYF.

V and J are TRBV9 and TRBJ1-1; tentative D call: TRBD1 (6 bases). The V gene lost 4 bases and the J gene lost 3 bases, with 13 bases spanning the gap. CDR1 is SGDLS and CDR2 is YYNGEE in the germline V gene. The CDR3 contains 14 residues. For the CDR3, the DNA is TGTGCCAGCAGCCTACCTAGACAGGACACTGAAGCTTTCTTT. The encoded protein is CASSLPRQDTEAFF.

The table lists this clone with a few counts. The chain is built from TRBV7-2 and TRBJ2-5; D may be TRBD1 (7 bases). The V gene lost 2 bases and the J gene lost 2 bases, with 18 bases spanning the gap. The CDR3 is 17 residues long. Germline lookup yields CDR1 SGHTA and CDR2 FQGNSA. CDR3 nucleotides: TGTGCCAGCAGCTTAAGGCAGGGGGGAGGCGGGCAAGAGACCCAGTACTTC. It translates to CASSLRQGGGGQETQYF.

This chain connects TRBV28 to TRBJ2-5, with 11 nucleotides matching TRBD2. The CDR3 consists of 14 residues. J was trimmed by 4 bases and V by 8 bases; bases with no gene match: 6. Germline V lookup: CDR1 MDHEN, CDR2 SYDVKM. The CDR3 loop is CASGFGLAGETQYF. DNA for the CDR3: TGTGCCAGCGGATTCGGACTAGCGGGAGAGACCCAGTACTTC.

This clone appeared a few times. This rearrangement joins TRBV27 to TRBJ1-1, with 12 bases aligning to TRBD1. The ends lost 4 bases at V and 3 bases at J; junction bases unmatched: 9. Germline CDR1 is MNHEY and CDR2 is SMNVEV (reference sequence). The CDR3 covers 17 residues. CDR3 DNA sequence: TGTGCCAGCAGTTCGCCGGGACAGGGGGCGAGCGACACTGAAGCTTTCTTT. It specifies CASSSPGQGASDTEAFF.

The chain links TRBV5-1 to TRBJ1-2; D remains unclear. Germline lookup yields CDR1 SGHRS and CDR2 YFSETQ. The CDR3 loop spans 14 amino acids. Trimming took 0 bases from V and 6 from J, leaving 12 bases between them. The CDR3 sequence is CASSLVGATDGYTF. CDR3 nucleotides: TGCGCCAGCAGCTTGGTTGGAGCGACGGATGGCTACACCTTC.